This T cell receptor (beta chain) came from a study of regulatory T cells in long-lasting Graves disease (dated by TCRdb to 2020 to 2023). Regarding the research as a whole: Patients with newly diagnosed Graves' disease had been on antithyroid drugs for under 3 months. A total of around 35 samples were covered by TCR sequencing, comprising approximately 13 persistent and 20 or so newly diagnosed Graves' disease patients. Patients with persistent Graves' disease were compared with patients with newly diagnosed Graves' disease using TCR sequencing and RNA sequencing of peripheral blood. The study took place in China and was registered as a clinical trial.

This clonotype was seen only a few times. The clone's antigen remains unknown. No base quality values were provided; no much bigger clone lies one nucleotide off. Between the V and J ends, shortened by 1 base and 1 base respectively, the junction contains 7 bases. Via the germline V gene, CDR1 is SGDLS and CDR2 YYNGEE. From the cysteine up to the phenylalanine, the CDR3 has a length of 14 residues. The retained sequence is limited to the CDR3, 42 bases, with the frame set at the first base. What the research found in general, with its limitations: Compared with newly diagnosed patients, persistent Graves' disease patients had lower TCR Shannon entropy and fewer highly expanded clones, which suggests clonal expansion. Only the TCR beta chain was sequenced and analyzed. The study examined only peripheral blood because the primary lesion, thyroid tissue, could not be accessed. The authors noted that the small sample size was a limitation that may lower accuracy. Persistent disease showed preferential use of TRBV28, TRBJ1-2 and TRBJ2-5, whereas newly diagnosed disease favored TRBV20-1 and TRBJ2-1. Persistent patients shared more public clonotypes among themselves (over 2,500) than newly diagnosed patients did (more than 850).

Sample time point, as interpreted from the label and publication: newly diagnosed GD, antithyroid drugs for less than 3 months. For both TCR sequencing and RNA sequencing, RNA was extracted from PBMCs using TRIzol. Graves' disease was diagnosed according to American Thyroid Association guidelines. Patients were recruited from an endocrinology department in Xi'an, China. From each patient, around 9.3 milliliters of peripheral blood was collected into an EDTA anticoagulant tube. Ficoll Paque Plus density gradient separation was used to isolate PBMCs, and no further T cell sorting was done. RNA quality was checked with an Agilent 2100 Bioanalyzer and agarose gel, and concentration with a NanoDrop 2000. Libraries were prepared through multiplex PCR. TCRdb names Illumina HiSeq 4000 as the instrument used. CDR3 regions were amplified by Arm-PCR with iRepertoire HTBI primers to construct TCR beta libraries. Gel purification was performed on PCR products prior to sequencing. In the paper's pipeline: Gene usage analysis of CDR3 amino acid clonotypes used the roughly 60 TRBV and around 13 TRBJ segments found across samples. COPE and FqMerger were used to merge filtered high-quality paired reads into contigs. BLAST was used to align contigs to the IMGT TRBV, TRBD and TRBJ reference genes, and CDR3 was defined following IMGT. Any clonotype with a frequency above 0.1% was classified as a highly expanded clone. Shannon entropy was used to measure repertoire diversity, and the Gini coefficient was used to measure V-J evenness. Public clonotypes were defined as clonotypes shared by more than one individual. Using fastp trimming at Q25 and MiXCR clonotype assembly, TCRdb reanalyzed the public sequencing data and kept in-frame beta chains. Every entry covers one CDR3 protein and lists the most common genes and DNA from its rows. The V and J calls here are based on TCRdb, not the publication. The sample data list approximately 440,000 distinct CDR3 sequences, and roughly 17% of these were observed just once. The ten largest make up about 12% of the sample.

These data also formed part of another study, on T cells in Graves' hyperthyroidism and ophthalmopathy. From the second report: A patient counted as having stable Graves' hyperthyroidism if no progression to ophthalmopathy occurred over 18 months of follow-up. Hyperthyroidism patients were aged 18 to 65 years and newly diagnosed, with disease duration of less than 2 months. Any patient with an uncontrolled infection, another autoimmune disease, pregnancy or lactation was excluded. Diagnoses were established on the basis of clinical symptoms, serum thyroxine and TRAb, thyroid ultrasound, and orbital computed tomography. The TCR CDR3 was subjected to a first round of RT-PCR using the HTBI primer set and the Qiagen OneStep RT-PCR kit. Blood samples also contained most of the expanded thyroid clonotypes (frequency above 0.001), which suggests that blood repertoires may reflect thyroid immune responses. A 13 V-J signature model separated ophthalmopathy from stable hyperthyroidism, with 87.88% sensitivity and 81.08% specificity in cross-validation and 80%/75% in testing. In validation, the model predicted progression to ophthalmopathy a median of roughly 6.1 months before onset, with roughly 71% sensitivity and roughly 77% specificity. To identify TCR V-J signatures that set the groups apart, the researchers used a discovery cohort of 100 patients, made up of under 45 with Graves' ophthalmopathy and 57 with stable Graves' hyperthyroidism. An independent validation cohort of fewer than 20 hyperthyroidism patients and more than 15 patients who later progressed to ophthalmopathy tested prospective prediction of ophthalmopathy. The approximately 100 discovery patients were randomly divided into training and test sets at a 7:3 ratio. The study also compared thyroid tissue and blood T-cell repertoires from several Graves' hyperthyroidism patients. Once sampling was done, hyperthyroidism patients were given methimazole at a starting dose of 30 mg daily, whereas ophthalmopathy patients were given high-dose intravenous methylprednisolone. A second multiplex PCR round built the libraries, followed by size selection and purification. Sequencing of the libraries was done on an Illumina HiSeq2000 using paired-end 100 bp reads. SOAPnuke was used to process the raw data, with reads discarded if the reads contained adapters or uncalled bases, had a mean Phred below 15, or lacked an exact constant-primer or identifier match. High-quality paired reads were merged using COPE v1.2.5, and each unique nucleotide sequence was defined as a clonotype. Clonotypes were aligned to IMGT TRBV, TRBD and TRBJ reference segments using MiTCR v1.1. Analysis was restricted to V-J combinations with a frequency above 0.0001, which covered about 99% of repertoires. A TCS score was defined as the ratio of F50 (clonal expansion) to E x V (chaos), with BLOSUM62-based TCRdist applied between CDR3 peptides within each V-J. Welch's t-statistics and random forest reduced 500 to 550 V-J features to roughly 13, which were used in a naive Bayes classifier (R e1071). Sample size was not statistically predetermined, and investigators were not blinded to group allocation. According to the paper, TCR Vbeta CDR3 sequencing was carried out on more than 120 peripheral blood samples, which came from under 50 ophthalmopathy, fewer than 80 hyperthyroidism and approximately 17 progressor patients.

This clonotype originated in a man in his forties or fifties with Graves disease. Donor details come from another sample of the same person, matched by shared clones. The specimen comprised peripheral blood mononuclear cells (PBMCs), sampled at new diagnosis, from a patient treated with antithyroid drugs. The chain uses TRBV9 and TRBJ2-3; no confident D gene assignment can be made. The nucleotide sequence reads TGTGCCAGCAGCGTACGCGGAGGCACAGATACGCAGTATTTT. Its translation reads: CASSVRGGTDTQYF.